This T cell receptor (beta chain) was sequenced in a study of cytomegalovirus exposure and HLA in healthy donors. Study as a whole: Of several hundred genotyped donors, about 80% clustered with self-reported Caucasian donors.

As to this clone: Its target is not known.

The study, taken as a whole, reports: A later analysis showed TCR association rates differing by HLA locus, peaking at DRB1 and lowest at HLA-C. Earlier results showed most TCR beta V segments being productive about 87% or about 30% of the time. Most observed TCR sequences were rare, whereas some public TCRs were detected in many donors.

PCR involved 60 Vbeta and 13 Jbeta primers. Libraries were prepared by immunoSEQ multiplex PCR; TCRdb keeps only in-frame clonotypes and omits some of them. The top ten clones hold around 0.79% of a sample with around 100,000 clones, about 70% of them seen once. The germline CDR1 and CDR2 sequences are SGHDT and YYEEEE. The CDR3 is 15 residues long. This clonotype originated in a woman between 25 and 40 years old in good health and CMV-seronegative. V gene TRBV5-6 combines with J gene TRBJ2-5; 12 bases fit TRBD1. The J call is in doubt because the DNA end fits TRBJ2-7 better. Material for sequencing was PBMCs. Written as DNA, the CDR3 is TGTGCCAGCAGCCCTGGTGGGACAGGGGGCCTCGAGCAGTACTTC. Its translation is CASSPGGTGGLEQYF.